These 13 T cell receptor beta chains came from one sample sequenced in a study of neurological immune-mediated disorders. MiXCR was run by TCRdb on the 5' RACE reads, yielding one entry per CDR3 protein. The sample holds 50,000 or so distinct CDR3 sequences, 15% to 20% seen once. The sample was PBMCs. The receptors were gathered from a man aged 60 to 75 in good health.

This clonotype has at least ten counts. The chain carries TRBV2 and TRBJ2-3, with unresolved D. The germline V gene has CDR1 SNHLY and CDR2 FYNNEI. CDR3 size: 12 residues. V lost 6 bases and J 2 bases, leaving 6 bases between the germline ends. The CDR3 loop reads CASRGFTDTQYF. The DNA of the CDR3 is TGTGCCAGCAGGGGGTTCACAGATACGCAGTATTTT.

For this clonotype: Just one base apart from a much larger clone, this may be a read error. The V and J genes are TRBV5-1 and TRBJ2-3; weak D call: TRBD2 (6 bases). V lost 4 bases and J lost 7, with 28 bases in between. The germline V gene encodes CDR1 SGHRS and CDR2 YFSETQ. The CDR3 length is 18 residues. The CDR3 region is CASSPRLVALRSTYTQYF. Written as DNA, the CDR3 is TGCGCCAGCAGCCCAAGACTAGTCGCCCTCCGAAGTACATATACGCAGTATTTT.

The chain combines TRBV5-1 with TRBJ1-4; TRBD1 matches 7 bases. After removal of 4 bases from V and 8 bases from J, the junction contained 11 bases not matched to a gene. Germline-derived CDR1 and CDR2 are SGHRS and YFSETQ. CDR3 length equals 15 residues. CDR3 in amino acids: CASSGIQGSGEKLFF. The CDR3 DNA is TGCGCCAGCAGCGGGATACAGGGGTCAGGAGAAAAACTGTTTTTT.

This clonotype was picked up many times. The V and J genes are TRBV28 and TRBJ2-1; 12 positions match TRBD2. The CDR3 length is 17 residues. The V gene end was trimmed by 6 bases and the J gene end by 3 bases; junction bases not matched to a gene: 9. Germline CDR1 is MDHEN and CDR2 is SYDVKM. CDR3 protein: CASRRLAGVSGYNEQFF. The DNA of the CDR3 is TGTGCCAGCAGGAGACTAGCGGGAGTGAGTGGCTACAATGAGCAGTTCTTC.

This clonotype was found many times. The rearrangement uses TRBV5-1 and TRBJ2-1; TRBD2 agrees at 10 bases. J was trimmed by 8 bases and V by 1 base; bases with no gene match: 6. This CDR3 spans 15 amino acids. The germline gives CDR1 SGHRS, CDR2 YFSETQ. CDR3 bases: TGCGCCAGCAGCTTGAGGGCTAGCGGGAGTCATGAGCAGTTCTTC. It translates to CASSLRASGSHEQFF.

At least ten counts were recorded for this clonotype. The rearrangement joins TRBV5-1 to TRBJ1-2; 8 nucleotides line up with TRBD1. V shed 4 bases, J shed 8 bases, and the junction held 10 bases outside the gene matches. Germline CDR1 SGHRS, CDR2 YFSETQ. This CDR3 region has 14 residues. CDR3 sequence (DNA): TGCGCCAGCAGCAACCCGACAGGGGAGGGGGGCTACACCTTC. Its translation: CASSNPTGEGGYTF.

The sample holds many counts of this clonotype. CDR3 in amino acids: CSAQGPLTSGRAQETQYF. The CDR3 DNA is TGCAGTGCTCAGGGGCCCCTGACTAGCGGGAGGGCTCAAGAGACCCAGTACTTC. The V call is TRBV20-1, the J call TRBJ2-5; 14 bases fit TRBD2. The length of the CDR3 is 18 residues. The V gene's germline CDR1 is DFQATT and CDR2 SNEGSKA (reference sequence). The ends lost 5 bases at V and 2 bases at J; junction bases unmatched: 13.

This clonotype was detected many times. This chain uses TRBV20-1 with TRBJ2-5; the D call may be TRBD1 or TRBD2 (5 bases each). Germline CDR1 is DFQATT and CDR2 is SNEGSKA (reference sequence). The CDR3 contains 14 residues. Trimming removed 5 bases at V and 3 bases at J, with 16 bases between. CDR3 residues: CSAQRDPAKETQYF. The CDR3 nucleotides are TGCAGTGCTCAAAGGGACCCAGCCAAAGAGACCCAGTACTTC.

This clonotype was picked up many times. The V gene is TRBV11-2, the J gene TRBJ2-1, with TRBD2 identical over 8 bases. Trimming cost V 2 bases and J 7 bases; bases outside gene matches: 7. Germline V gene data show CDR1 as SGHAT and CDR2 as FQNNGV. There are 15 residues in the CDR3. Here the CDR3 DNA reads TGTGCCAGCAGCTTATTGACTAGCGCTTTAAATGAGCAGTTCTTC. Amino acids: CASSLLTSALNEQFF.

At least ten counts were recorded for this clonotype. The chain employs TRBV2 and TRBJ2-2, with 12 positions matching TRBD2. The CDR3 covers 15 residues. V was pared by 8 bases and J by 5 bases, with 6 bases of the junction left unmatched. Germline V gene lookup returns CDR1 SNHLY and CDR2 FYNNEI. This CDR3 is CASRLAGVTTGELFF. As DNA, the CDR3 is TGTGCCAGCCGACTAGCGGGAGTGACAACCGGGGAGCTGTTTTTT.

This clonotype was counted ten times or more. The chain employs TRBV6-6 and TRBJ2-2, with TRBD1 matching 9 bases. The CDR3 spans 15 residues. J gave up 7 bases and V 1 base, and 4 bases lay outside the gene matches. Germline loops: CDR1 MNHNY, CDR2 SVGAGI (reference sequence). The CDR3 protein is CASSYFGTGIGELFF. For the CDR3, the DNA is TGTGCCAGCAGTTACTTCGGGACAGGGATCGGGGAGCTGTTTTTT.

This clonotype has ten or more counts. This rearrangement joins TRBV5-1 to TRBJ2-1; 8 bases are shared with TRBD1. This CDR3 contains 14 residues. Germline trimming cut 4 bases from V and 8 bases from J; bases unmatched to any gene: 8. Germline CDR1 reads SGHRS; CDR2 reads YFSETQ. CDR3 DNA sequence: TGCGCCAGCAGCCCGGAGACAGGGGCGTATGAGCAGTTCTTC. As protein: CASSPETGAYEQFF.

The V and J genes are TRBV29-1 and TRBJ2-7; the D call may be TRBD1 or TRBD2 (5 bases each). V was cut by 6 bases and J by 2 bases, with 8 bases left in between. CDR1 SQVTM and CDR2 ANQGSEA come from the germline V gene. The CDR3 runs 11 residues. CDR3 amino acids: CSVGTPYEQYF. The CDR3 DNA sequence: TGCAGCGTAGGGACCCCCTACGAGCAGTACTTC.